Presented here are 7 T cell receptor beta chains from one specimen sequenced in a study of blood T cell repertoires in COVID-19. Method: immunoSEQ multiplex PCR; TCRdb's copy keeps in-frame clones and lacks some. The sample has 64,000 or so clones, around 73% seen once. Sequencing was done on a sample of peripheral blood. Receptors were obtained from a man older than 75 with acute or convalescent COVID-19.

The rearrangement links TRBV15 to TRBJ1-1; TRBD1 is a possible D gene (5 bases). With 0 bases removed from V and 3 bases from J, the gap between germline ends came to 11 bases. There are 15 residues in the CDR3. Per the germline V gene, CDR1 is LNHNV and CDR2 is YYDKDF (reference sequence). The CDR3 bases are TGTGCCACCAGCAGAGATACTGCAGGGTACACTGAAGCTTTCTTT. Translation gives CATSRDTAGYTEAFF. The variable domain in full, with the rest retrieved from reference TRBV15 and TRBJ1-1, is DAMVIQNPRYQVTQFGKPVTLSCSQTLNHNVMYWYQQKSSQAPKLLFHYYDKDFNNEADTPDNFQSRRPNTSFCFLDIRSPGLGDTAMYLCATSRDTAGYTEAFFGQGTRLTVV.

The chain couples TRBV5-1 to TRBJ1-1; tentative D call: TRBD1 (5 bases). Germline values: CDR1 SGHRS, CDR2 YFSETQ. The CDR3 runs 16 residues. V was pared by 2 bases and J by 0 bases, with 14 bases between. The CDR3 DNA reads as TGCGCCAGCAGCTTTCTGGGGGGTCTCTTGAACACTGAAGCTTTCTTT. Residues: CASSFLGGLLNTEAFF. Filled out from reference TRBV5-1 and TRBJ1-1, the complete variable domain reads KAGVTQTPRYLIKTRGQQVTLSCSPISGHRSVSWYQQTPGQGLQFLFEYFSETQRNKGNFPGRFSGRQFSNSRSEMNVSTLELGDSALYLCASSFLGGLLNTEAFFGQGTRLTVV.

The chain joins TRBV19 to TRBJ2-3, with TRBD1 as a possible D gene (6 bases). CDR3 length: 17 amino acids. Deletions cut 0 bases from V and 1 base from J, with 14 bases between. Germline V gene lookup returns CDR1 LNHDA and CDR2 SQIVND (reference sequence). CDR3 in amino acids: CASSIERGMFGTDTQYF. The DNA of the CDR3 is TGTGCCAGTAGTATAGAAAGGGGGATGTTCGGCACAGATACGCAGTATTTT.

This clone was counted between two and nine times. The CDR3 spells CASTPTGYEKLFF. The CDR3 DNA reads as TGTGCCAGCACCCCGACAGGGTATGAAAAACTGTTTTTT. V gene TRBV28 combines with J gene TRBJ1-4; 7 bases agree with TRBD1. Germline trimming cut 7 bases from V and 6 bases from J; bases unmatched to any gene: 5. Germline V gene data show CDR1 as MDHEN and CDR2 as SYDVKM. The CDR3 runs 13 residues. The full variable domain, rest sourced from reference TRBV28 and TRBJ1-4, is DVKVTQSSRYLVKRTGEKVFLECVQDMDHENMFWYRQDPGLGLRLIYFSYDVKMKEKGDIPEGYSVSREKKERFSLILESASTNQTSMYLCASTPTGYEKLFFGSGTQLSVL.

This clone was seen more than once but under ten times. The chain recombines TRBV2 with TRBJ2-7; 7 nucleotides agree with TRBD1. The CDR3 consists of 15 residues. V trimming: 6 bases; J trimming: 4 bases; junction bases outside the gene matches: 12. Germline V gene data show CDR1 as SNHLY and CDR2 as FYNNEI. The CDR3 DNA follows: TGTGCCAGCAGGAATCAGGGGGAAGGGGTATACGAGCAGTACTTC. Protein: CASRNQGEGVYEQYF.

The chain carries TRBV9 and TRBJ1-3; D not resolved. V gave up 1 base and J gave up 3 bases, with 14 bases separating them. The CDR3 has 16 residues. The V gene's germline CDR1 is SGDLS and CDR2 YYNGEE. As DNA, the CDR3 is TGTGCCAGCAGCGTATCCTCAATCCCCAGTGGAAACACCATATATTTT. Translated, it gives CASSVSSIPSGNTIYF.

The chain links TRBV4-1 to TRBJ2-3; TRBD2 aligns across 16 bases. Germline V gives CDR1 MGHRA, CDR2 YSYEKL. This CDR3 comprises 20 residues. V trimming: 4 bases; J trimming: 0 bases; junction bases outside the gene matches: 10. CDR3 sequence (DNA): TGCGCCAGCAGCCTCCTTATGGGACTAGCGGGAGGGCGTAGCACAGATACGCAGTATTTT. It yields the protein CASSLLMGLAGGRSTDTQYF.